This T cell receptor beta chain was retrieved from a study of control samples from healthy donors and cancer patients. There are 14 residues in the CDR3. CDR1 is SGDLS, CDR2 YYNGEE, per germline. Losses at the gene ends were 4 bases for V and 7 bases for J; bases not matched to a gene: 8. The method was immunoSEQ multiplex PCR; TCRdb's version includes in-frame clones alone and lacks a portion of them. The sample lists about 85,000 clones, 89% occurring once. The V call is TRBV9, the J call TRBJ2-1; 7 nucleotides line up with TRBD1. The sequence was collected from a man aged 50-59 years in good health. The sequenced sample was blood. This chain's CDR3 is CASSLYGRGNEQFF. The DNA of the CDR3 is TGTGCCAGCAGCCTATACGGCAGGGGGAATGAGCAGTTCTTC.